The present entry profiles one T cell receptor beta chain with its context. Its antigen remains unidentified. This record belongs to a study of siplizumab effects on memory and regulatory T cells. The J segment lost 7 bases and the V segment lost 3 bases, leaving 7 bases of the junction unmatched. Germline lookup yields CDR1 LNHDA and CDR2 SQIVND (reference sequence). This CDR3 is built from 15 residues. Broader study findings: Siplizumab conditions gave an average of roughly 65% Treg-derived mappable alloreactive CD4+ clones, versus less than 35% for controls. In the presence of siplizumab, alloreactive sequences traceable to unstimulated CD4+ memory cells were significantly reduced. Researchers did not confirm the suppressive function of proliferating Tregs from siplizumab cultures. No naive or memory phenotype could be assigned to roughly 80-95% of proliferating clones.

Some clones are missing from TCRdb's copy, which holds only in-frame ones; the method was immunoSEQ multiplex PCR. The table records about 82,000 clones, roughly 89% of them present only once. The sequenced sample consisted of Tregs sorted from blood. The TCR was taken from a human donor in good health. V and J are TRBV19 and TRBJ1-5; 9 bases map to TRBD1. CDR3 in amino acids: CASSMSDRGYQPQHF. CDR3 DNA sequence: TGTGCCAGTAGTATGTCGGACAGGGGATACCAGCCCCAGCATTTT. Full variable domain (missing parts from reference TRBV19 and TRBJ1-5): DGGITQSPKYLFRKEGQNVTLSCEQNLNHDAMYWYRQDPGQGLRLIYYSQIVNDFQKGDIAEGYSVSREKKESFPLTVTSAQKNPTAFYLCASSMSDRGYQPQHFGDGTRLSIL.